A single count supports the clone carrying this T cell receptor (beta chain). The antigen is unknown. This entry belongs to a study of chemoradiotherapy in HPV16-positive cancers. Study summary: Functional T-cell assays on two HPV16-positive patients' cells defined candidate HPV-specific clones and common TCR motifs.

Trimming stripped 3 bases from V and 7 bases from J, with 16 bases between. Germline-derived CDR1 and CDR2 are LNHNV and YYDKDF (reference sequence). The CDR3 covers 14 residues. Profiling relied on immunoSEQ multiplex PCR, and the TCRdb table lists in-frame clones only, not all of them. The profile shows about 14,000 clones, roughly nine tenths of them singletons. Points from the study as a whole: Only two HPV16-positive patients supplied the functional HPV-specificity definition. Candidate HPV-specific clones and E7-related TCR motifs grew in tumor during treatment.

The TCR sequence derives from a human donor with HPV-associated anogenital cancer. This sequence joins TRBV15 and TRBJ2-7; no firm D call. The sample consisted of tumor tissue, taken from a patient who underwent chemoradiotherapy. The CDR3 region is CATSSRSLGDEQYF. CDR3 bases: TGTGCCACCAGCAGTCGTAGCCTAGGTGATGAGCAGTACTTC.